The clone carrying this T cell receptor beta chain turned up a few times. Its antigen is not known. The sample comes from a study of beta chain features in type 1 diabetes. Background on the study: Healthy donors and patients had similar age, gender and cell yields.

Via CD45RO/CCR7/CD25/CD127/CD95/CD27, cells of the CD4+ naive, central memory, regulatory and stem cell-like memory subsets were sorted. The whole isolated RNA underwent reverse transcription, so sequencing captured expressed TCRB transcripts. Some clones are missing from TCRdb's copy, which holds only in-frame ones; the method was immunoSEQ multiplex PCR. The sample contains under 130,000 clones, 28% of which appear only once. This CDR3 contains 15 residues. From germline, CDR1 is LGHNA and CDR2 YSLEER. Trimming took 3 bases from V and 4 from J; bases not matched to a gene: 7. Findings and limits, study-wide: Type 1 diabetes patients showed a moderate but significant shortening of TCRB CDR3s in all four CD4+ subsets.

This chain links TRBV4-3 with TRBJ2-5, with 8 bases identical to TRBD1. This TCR was recovered from a woman aged 18-35 years with type 1 diabetes. Sequenced: central memory CD4+ T cells from blood. The CDR3 reads CASSQHRGIVETQYF. In DNA, the CDR3 is TGCGCCAGCAGCCAGCACAGGGGGATTGTAGAGACCCAGTACTTC.